These 6 T cell receptor beta chains were all obtained from the same sample, sequenced in a study of OX40 agonist ivuxolimab in advanced cancers. Clones were sequenced by immunoSEQ multiplex PCR, and TCRdb holds only the in-frame ones, with some missing. The sample shows approximately 76,000 clones, around 85% of them seen only once. The specimen comprised CD4+ or CD8+ T cells sorted from blood, sampled in a trial of the OX40 agonist ivuxolimab. The receptors stem from an adult with an advanced solid tumor such as melanoma, head and neck, liver or kidney cancer.

The rearrangement links TRBV18 to TRBJ2-3, with TRBD2 identical over 10 bases. The germline gives CDR1 KGHSH, CDR2 LQKENI. The CDR3 totals 15 residues. Trimming at V came to 6 bases and at J to 1 base, leaving 4 bases not matched to a gene. CDR3 sequence: CASSRAGGGTDTQYF. In DNA, the CDR3 is TGTGCCAGCTCTCGAGCGGGGGGGGGCACAGATACGCAGTATTTT.

The chain carries TRBV4-3 and TRBJ1-1; no reliable D call. Trimming took 0 bases from V and 0 from J, leaving 14 bases between them. The CDR3 is 17 amino acids. In germline, CDR1 is LGHNA, CDR2 YSLEER. As DNA, the CDR3 is TGCGCCAGCAGCCAAGATGTAGCAGCCTCGATGAACACTGAAGCTTTCTTT. This codes for CASSQDVAASMNTEAFF.

V usage is TRBV19 and J usage is TRBJ2-3; the match to TRBD1 covers 7 bases. V shed 6 bases, J shed 9 bases, and the junction held 12 bases outside the gene matches. This CDR3 has 14 amino acids. The germline gives CDR1 LNHDA, CDR2 SQIVND (reference sequence). The CDR3 reads CASSQDRETGTQYF. The DNA for the CDR3 is TGTGCCAGTAGCCAAGACAGGGAAACTGGCACGCAGTATTTT.

This chain uses TRBV7-7 with TRBJ2-5; the D is unclear. The germline gives CDR1 SSHAT, CDR2 FNYEAQ (reference sequence). The CDR3 covers 14 residues. V lost 1 base to trimming and J lost 2 bases, with 8 bases between them. The DNA of the CDR3 is TGTGCCAGCAGCTTAGGAACCAATCAAGAGACCCAGTACTTC. Translating it yields CASSLGTNQETQYF.

The CDR3 DNA reads as TGTGCCAGCAGTGAAGCGCTATCTGTCAATGAGCAGTTCTTC. This translates into CASSEALSVNEQFF. V gene TRBV6-1 combines with J gene TRBJ2-1; D gene unclear. In germline, CDR1 is MNHNS, CDR2 SASEGT. The CDR3 covers 14 residues. V was pared by 0 bases and J by 6 bases, with 9 bases between.

The rearrangement uses TRBV20-1 and TRBJ1-2, with no clear D. Germline CDR1 and CDR2: DFQATT and SNEGSKA (reference sequence). V lost 1 base and J 8 bases, leaving 8 bases between the germline ends. The CDR3 consists of 11 residues. The CDR3 protein is CSARVPDGYTF. As DNA, the CDR3 is TGCAGTGCTAGAGTTCCGGACGGCTACACCTTC.